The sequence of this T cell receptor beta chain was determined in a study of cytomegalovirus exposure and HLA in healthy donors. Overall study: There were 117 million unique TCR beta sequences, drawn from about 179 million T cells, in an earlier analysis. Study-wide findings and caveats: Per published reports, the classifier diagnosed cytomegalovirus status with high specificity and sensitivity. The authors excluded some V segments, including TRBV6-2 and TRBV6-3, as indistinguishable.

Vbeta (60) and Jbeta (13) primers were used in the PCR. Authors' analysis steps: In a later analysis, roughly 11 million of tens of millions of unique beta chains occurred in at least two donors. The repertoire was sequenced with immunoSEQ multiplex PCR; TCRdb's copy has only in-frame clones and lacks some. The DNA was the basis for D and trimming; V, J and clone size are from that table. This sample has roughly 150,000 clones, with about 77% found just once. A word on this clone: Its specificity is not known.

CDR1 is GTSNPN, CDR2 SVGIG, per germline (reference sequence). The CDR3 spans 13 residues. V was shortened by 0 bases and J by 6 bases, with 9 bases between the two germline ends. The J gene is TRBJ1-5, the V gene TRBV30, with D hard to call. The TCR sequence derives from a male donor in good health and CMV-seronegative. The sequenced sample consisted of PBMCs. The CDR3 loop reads CAWSVLPGQPQHF. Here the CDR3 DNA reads TGTGCCTGGAGTGTACTCCCGGGTCAGCCCCAGCATTTT.